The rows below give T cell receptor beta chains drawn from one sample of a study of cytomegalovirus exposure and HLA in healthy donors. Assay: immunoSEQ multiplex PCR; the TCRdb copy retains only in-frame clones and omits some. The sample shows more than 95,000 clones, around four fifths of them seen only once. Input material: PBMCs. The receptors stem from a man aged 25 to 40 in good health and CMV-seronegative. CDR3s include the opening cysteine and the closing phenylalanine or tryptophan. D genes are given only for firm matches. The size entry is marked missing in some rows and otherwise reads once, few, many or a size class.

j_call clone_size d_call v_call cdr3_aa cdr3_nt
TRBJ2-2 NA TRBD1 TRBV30 CAWREPDRETGELFF TGTGCCTGGAGGGAACCGGACAGGGAAACCGGGGAGCTGTTTTTT
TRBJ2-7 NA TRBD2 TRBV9 CASSAGILAPSYEQYF TGTGCCAGCAGCGCGGGGATACTAGCGCCATCCTACGAGCAGTACTTC
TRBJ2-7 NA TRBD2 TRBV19 CASSTRSRRGTSGSTYEQYF TGTGCCAGTAGTACCCGATCCAGGCGTGGGACTAGCGGGTCAACCTACGAGCAGTACTTC
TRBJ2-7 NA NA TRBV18 CASSPSSSEQYF TGTGCCAGCTCACCATCCTCTAGTGAGCAGTACTTC
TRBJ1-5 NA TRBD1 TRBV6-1 CASSAAGTGGDQPQHF TGTGCCAGCAGTGCCGCCGGGACAGGGGGCGATCAGCCCCAGCATTTT
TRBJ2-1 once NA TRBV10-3 CAISDPGQPNSYNEQFF TGTGCCATCAGTGACCCCGGACAGCCCAACTCCTACAATGAGCAGTTCTTC
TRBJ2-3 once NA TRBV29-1 CSVAARLSTDTQYF TGCAGCGTTGCAGCTAGGCTATCCACAGATACGCAGTATTTT
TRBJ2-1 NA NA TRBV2 CASSEWSGLGFF TGTGCCAGCAGTGAGTGGTCAGGCCTGGGGTTCTTC
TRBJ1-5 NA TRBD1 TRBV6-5 CASSSDRGSNQPQHF TGTGCCAGCAGCTCGGACAGGGGAAGCAATCAGCCCCAGCATTTT
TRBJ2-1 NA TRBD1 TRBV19 CASSKAPGRTGGSYNEQFF TGTGCCAGTAGTAAAGCTCCCGGAAGGACAGGGGGCTCCTACAATGAGCAGTTCTTC
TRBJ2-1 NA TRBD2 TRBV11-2 CASSLDSVAGAYNEQFF TGTGCCAGCAGCTTAGATTCGGTAGCGGGGGCCTACAATGAGCAGTTCTTC
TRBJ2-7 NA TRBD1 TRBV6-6 CASSYGTGAGEQYF TGTGCCAGCAGTTACGGCACAGGGGCCGGCGAGCAGTACTTC
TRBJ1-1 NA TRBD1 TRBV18 CASSLQGGLNTEAFF TGTGCCAGCTCACTACAGGGGGGTTTGAACACTGAAGCTTTCTTT
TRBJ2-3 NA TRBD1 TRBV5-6 CASSLGDRFGTDTQYF TGTGCCAGCAGCTTAGGGGACAGGTTCGGGACAGATACGCAGTATTTT
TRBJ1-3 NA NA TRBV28 CASLTASGNTIYF TGTGCCAGCCTAACAGCCTCTGGAAACACCATATATTTT
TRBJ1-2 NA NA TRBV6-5 CASTNEWGQGGYTF TGTGCCAGCACGAACGAGTGGGGGCAGGGTGGCTACACCTTC
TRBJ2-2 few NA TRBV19 CASGWGQNTGELFF TGTGCCAGTGGGTGGGGCCAAAACACCGGGGAGCTGTTTTTT
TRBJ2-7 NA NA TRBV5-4 CASSLRGYEQYF TGTGCCAGCAGCTTGAGGGGCTACGAGCAGTACTTC
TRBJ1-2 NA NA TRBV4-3 CASSQAGQGVDYGYTF TGCGCCAGCAGCCAAGCCGGCCAAGGGGTGGACTATGGCTACACCTTC
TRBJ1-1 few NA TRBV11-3 CASSRPGNTEAFF TGTGCCAGCAGCCGACCGGGAAACACTGAAGCTTTCTTT